Below are 10 T cell receptor beta chains sequenced from a single sample in a study of radiation and T cells in renal cell carcinoma. The time point here: blood 4 weeks post-SBRT, at nephrectomy. Treatment meaning: 15 Gy SBRT to primary tumor, nephrectomy 4 weeks later. Clones were sequenced by immunoSEQ multiplex PCR, and TCRdb holds only the in-frame ones, with some missing. The table shows 80,000 or so clones, with 80% to 90% occurring only once. The sample here was blood, taken from a patient whose treatment included radiotherapy and nephrectomy. Source of these receptors: a woman between 65 and 79 years old with renal cell carcinoma.

This clone was counted between two and nine times. The chain links TRBV30 to TRBJ1-5; possible D gene TRBD1, 5 bases. This CDR3 has 13 residues. The V end lost 3 bases, the J end lost 2 bases, and 8 bases lay between the germline ends. The germline CDR1 and CDR2 sequences are GTSNPN and SVGIG (reference sequence). DNA of the CDR3: TGTGCCTGGAGCAGGGAGCGCAATCAGCCCCAGCATTTT. Translating it yields CAWSRERNQPQHF.

The rearrangement uses TRBV30 and TRBJ2-7; unclear D gene. The germline V gene encodes CDR1 GTSNPN and CDR2 SVGIG (reference sequence). The CDR3 is made up of 13 amino acids. V lost 0 bases to trimming and J lost 3 bases, with 9 bases between them. This chain's CDR3 is CAWSVGYSYEQYF. The CDR3 DNA sequence: TGTGCCTGGAGTGTCGGTTACAGCTACGAGCAGTACTTC.

This chain links TRBV6-6 with TRBJ2-7; tentatively, D is TRBD1 or TRBD2 (6 bases each). V was shortened by 0 bases and J by 4 bases, with 10 bases between the two germline ends. In germline, CDR1 is MNHNY, CDR2 SVGAGI (reference sequence). CDR3 length equals 14 residues. CDR3 coding DNA: TGTGCCAGCAGTTACTCGGGGGGCCGGTACGAGCAGTACTTC. Its translation: CASSYSGGRYEQYF.

The V call is TRBV11-3, the J call TRBJ2-6; D is unclear. V lost 5 bases and J 9 bases, leaving 11 bases between the germline ends. CDR1 and CDR2 (germline): SGHNT, YENEEA. The CDR3 runs 13 residues. The CDR3 sequence is CASSPTIVNVLTF. The CDR3 DNA reads TGTGCCAGCAGCCCGACCATTGTCAACGTCCTGACTTTC.

The rearrangement joins TRBV4-3 to TRBJ1-2; tentative D call: TRBD1 (5 bases). Trimming pared 1 base from V and 4 bases from J, leaving 7 bases between. The germline V gene encodes CDR1 LGHNA and CDR2 YSLEER. The CDR3 loop spans 13 amino acids. The CDR3 DNA reads as TGCGCCAGCAGCCAAGGGGGGGGCTATGGCTACACCTTC. Translating it yields CASSQGGGYGYTF.

The chain joins TRBV11-2 to TRBJ2-1; 7 positions agree with TRBD2. The ends lost 5 bases at V and 6 bases at J; junction bases unmatched: 10. The CDR3 sequence is 15 residues long. Looked up from germline, CDR1 is SGHAT and CDR2 is FQNNGV. The CDR3 loop reads CASSPRGGGVNEQFF. The CDR3 region has the DNA TGTGCCAGCAGCCCGAGGGGCGGGGGAGTCAATGAGCAGTTCTTC.

The chain has TRBV19 and TRBJ2-1; 9 nucleotides agree with TRBD2. The CDR3 loop spans 18 amino acids. The germline V gene has CDR1 LNHDA and CDR2 SQIVND (reference sequence). The V gene end was trimmed by 3 bases and the J gene end by 0 bases; junction bases not matched to a gene: 9. The CDR3: CASSMSGGGESSYNEQFF. CDR3 coding DNA: TGTGCCAGTAGTATGTCGGGCGGGGGGGAAAGCTCCTACAATGAGCAGTTCTTC.

The rearrangement uses TRBV30 and TRBJ1-2; D uncertain. CDR1 GTSNPN and CDR2 SVGIG come from the germline V gene (reference sequence). This CDR3 is built from 10 residues. Deletions cut 3 bases from V and 8 bases from J, with 7 bases between. CDR3 sequence: CAWRLGGYTF. The CDR3 nucleotides are TGTGCCTGGAGGCTAGGGGGCTACACCTTC.

The chain is built from TRBV7-3 and TRBJ2-1; the match to TRBD2 covers 11 bases. The CDR3 is 14 amino acids. Per the germline V gene, CDR1 is SGHTA and CDR2 is FQGTGA. Trimming at V came to 5 bases and at J to 7 bases, leaving 4 bases not matched to a gene. CDR3 sequence reads: CASSVAGGHNEQFF. The CDR3, as DNA: TGTGCCAGCAGCGTAGCGGGGGGGCATAATGAGCAGTTCTTC.

This rearrangement joins TRBV7-2 to TRBJ2-7; TRBD1 matches at 9 bases. CDR1 is SGHTA, CDR2 FQGNSA, per germline. J was trimmed by 3 bases and V by 2 bases; bases with no gene match: 8. The CDR3 is made up of 16 amino acids. CDR3 nucleotides: TGTGCCAGCAGCTTACGGACAGGGGCTAGGAACTACGAGCAGTACTTC. Protein sequence: CASSLRTGARNYEQYF.